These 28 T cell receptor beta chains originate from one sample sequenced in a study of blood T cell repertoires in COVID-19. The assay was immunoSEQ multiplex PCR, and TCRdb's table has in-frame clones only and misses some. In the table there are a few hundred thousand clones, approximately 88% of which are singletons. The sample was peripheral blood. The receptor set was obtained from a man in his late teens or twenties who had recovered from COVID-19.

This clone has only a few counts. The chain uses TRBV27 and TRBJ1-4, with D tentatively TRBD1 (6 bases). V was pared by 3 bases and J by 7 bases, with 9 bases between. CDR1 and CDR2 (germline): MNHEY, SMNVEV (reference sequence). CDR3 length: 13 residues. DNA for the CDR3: TGTGCCAGCAGTTTCAGGGGAATTGAAAAACTGTTTTTT. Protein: CASSFRGIEKLFF. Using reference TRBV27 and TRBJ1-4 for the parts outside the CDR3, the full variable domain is EAQVTQNPRYLITVTGKKLTVTCSQNMNHEYMSWYRQDPGLGLRQIYYSMNVEVTDKGDVPEGYKVSRKEKRNFPLILESPSPNQTSLYFCASSFRGIEKLFFGSGTQLSVL.

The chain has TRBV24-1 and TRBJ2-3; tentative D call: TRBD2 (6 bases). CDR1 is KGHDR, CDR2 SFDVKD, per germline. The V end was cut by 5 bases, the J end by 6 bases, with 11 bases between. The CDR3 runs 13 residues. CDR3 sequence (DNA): TGTGCCACCAGTGCACAGGCGGGGGATACGCAGTATTTT. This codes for CATSAQAGDTQYF.

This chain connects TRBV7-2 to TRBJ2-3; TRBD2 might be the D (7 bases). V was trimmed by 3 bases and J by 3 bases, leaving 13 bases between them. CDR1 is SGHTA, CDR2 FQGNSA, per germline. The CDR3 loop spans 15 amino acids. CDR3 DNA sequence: TGTGCCAGCAGCTTGTTGGGGGGGCAGACAGATACGCAGTATTTT. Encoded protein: CASSLLGGQTDTQYF.

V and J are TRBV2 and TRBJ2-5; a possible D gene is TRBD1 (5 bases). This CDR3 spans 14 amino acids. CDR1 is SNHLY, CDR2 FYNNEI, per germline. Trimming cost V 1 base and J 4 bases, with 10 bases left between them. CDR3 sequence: CASSEGRDGETQYF. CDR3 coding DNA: TGTGCCAGCAGTGAAGGCAGGGATGGAGAGACCCAGTACTTC.

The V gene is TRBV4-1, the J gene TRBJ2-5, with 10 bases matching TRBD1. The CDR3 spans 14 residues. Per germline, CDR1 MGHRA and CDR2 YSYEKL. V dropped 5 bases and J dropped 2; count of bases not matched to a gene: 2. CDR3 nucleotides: TGCGCCAGCAGCGGGGGACAGGGGCAAGAGACCCAGTACTTC. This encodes CASSGGQGQETQYF.

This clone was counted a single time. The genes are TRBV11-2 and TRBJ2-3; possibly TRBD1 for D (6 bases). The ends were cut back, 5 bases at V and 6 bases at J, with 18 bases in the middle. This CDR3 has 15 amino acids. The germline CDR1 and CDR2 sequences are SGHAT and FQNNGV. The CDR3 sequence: CASSKNIQGRDTQYF. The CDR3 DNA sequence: TGTGCCAGCAGCAAAAACATACAGGGACGGGATACGCAGTATTTT.

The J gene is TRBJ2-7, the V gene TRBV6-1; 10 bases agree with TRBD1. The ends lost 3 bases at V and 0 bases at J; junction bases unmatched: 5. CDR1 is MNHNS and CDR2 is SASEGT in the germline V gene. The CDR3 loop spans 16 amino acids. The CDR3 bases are TGTGCCAGCAGTGACGACAGGGGGCTCCCCTCCTACGAGCAGTACTTC. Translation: CASSDDRGLPSYEQYF.

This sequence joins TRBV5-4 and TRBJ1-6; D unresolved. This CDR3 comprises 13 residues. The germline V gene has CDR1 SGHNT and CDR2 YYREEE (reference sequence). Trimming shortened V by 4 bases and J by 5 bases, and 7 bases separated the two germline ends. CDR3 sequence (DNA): TGTGCCAGCAGCATCGGTAATAATTCACCCCTCCACTTT. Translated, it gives CASSIGNNSPLHF. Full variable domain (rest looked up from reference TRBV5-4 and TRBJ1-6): ETGVTQSPTHLIKTRGQQVTLRCSSQSGHNTVSWYQQALGQGPQFIFQYYREEENGRGNFPPRFSGLQFPNYSSELNVNALELDDSALYLCASSIGNNSPLHFGNGTRLTVT.

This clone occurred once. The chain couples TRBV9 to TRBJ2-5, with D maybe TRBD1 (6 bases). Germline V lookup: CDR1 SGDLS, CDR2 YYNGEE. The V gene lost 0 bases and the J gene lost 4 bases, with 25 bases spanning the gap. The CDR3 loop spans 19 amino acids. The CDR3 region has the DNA TGTGCCAGCAGCGTAGGACCGATTTCCTCTACAGGGTCGGGAGAGACCCAGTACTTC. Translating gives CASSVGPISSTGSGETQYF.

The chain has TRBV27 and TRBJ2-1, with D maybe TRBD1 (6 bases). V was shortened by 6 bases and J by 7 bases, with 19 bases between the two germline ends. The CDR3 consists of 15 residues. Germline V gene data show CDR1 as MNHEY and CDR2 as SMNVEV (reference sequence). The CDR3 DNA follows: TGTGCCAGCAGGCAACAGGGATGGGGCGGGAATGAGCAGTTCTTC. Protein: CASRQQGWGGNEQFF.

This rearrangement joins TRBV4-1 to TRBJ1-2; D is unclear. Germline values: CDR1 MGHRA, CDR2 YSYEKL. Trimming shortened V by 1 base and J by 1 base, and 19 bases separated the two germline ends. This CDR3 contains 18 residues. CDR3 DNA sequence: TGCGCCAGCAGCCAAGGGGAGGGAGTCTCGGGATATAACTATGGCTACACCTTC. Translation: CASSQGEGVSGYNYGYTF.

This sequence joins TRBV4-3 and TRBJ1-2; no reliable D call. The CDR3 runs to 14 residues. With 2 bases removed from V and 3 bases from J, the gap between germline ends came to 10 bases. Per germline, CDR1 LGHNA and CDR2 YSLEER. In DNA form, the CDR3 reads TGCGCCAGCAGCCAACTATCCGGGGACTATGGCTACACCTTC. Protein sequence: CASSQLSGDYGYTF.

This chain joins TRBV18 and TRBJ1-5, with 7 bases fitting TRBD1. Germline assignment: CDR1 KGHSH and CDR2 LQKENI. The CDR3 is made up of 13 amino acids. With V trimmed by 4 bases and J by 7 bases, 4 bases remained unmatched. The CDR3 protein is CASSQDRVQPQHF. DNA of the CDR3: TGTGCCAGCTCACAAGACAGGGTACAGCCCCAGCATTTT.

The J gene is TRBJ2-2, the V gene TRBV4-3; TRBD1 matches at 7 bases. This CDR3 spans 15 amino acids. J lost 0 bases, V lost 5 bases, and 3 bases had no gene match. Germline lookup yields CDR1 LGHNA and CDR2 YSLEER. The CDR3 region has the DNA TGCGCCAGCAGCTCCGGGACAGCGAACACCGGGGAGCTGTTTTTT. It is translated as CASSSGTANTGELFF.

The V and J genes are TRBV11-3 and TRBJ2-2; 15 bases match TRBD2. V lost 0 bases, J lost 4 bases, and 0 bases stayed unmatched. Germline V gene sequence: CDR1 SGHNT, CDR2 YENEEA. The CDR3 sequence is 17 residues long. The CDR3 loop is CASSLEGLAGGTGELFF. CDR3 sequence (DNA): TGTGCCAGCAGCTTAGAGGGACTAGCGGGAGGCACCGGGGAGCTGTTTTTT.

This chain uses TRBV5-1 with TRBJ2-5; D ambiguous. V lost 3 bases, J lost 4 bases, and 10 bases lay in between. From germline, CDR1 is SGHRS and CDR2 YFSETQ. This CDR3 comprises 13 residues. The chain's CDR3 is CASSSFLGETQYF. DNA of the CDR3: TGCGCCAGCAGCTCTTTTCTCGGAGAGACCCAGTACTTC.

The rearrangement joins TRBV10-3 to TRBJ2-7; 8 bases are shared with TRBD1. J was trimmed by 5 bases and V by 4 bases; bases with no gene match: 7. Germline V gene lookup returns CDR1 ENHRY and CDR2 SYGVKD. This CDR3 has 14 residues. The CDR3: CAISGRTGTHEQYF. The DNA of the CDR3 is TGTGCCATCAGTGGCCGGACAGGGACCCACGAGCAGTACTTC.

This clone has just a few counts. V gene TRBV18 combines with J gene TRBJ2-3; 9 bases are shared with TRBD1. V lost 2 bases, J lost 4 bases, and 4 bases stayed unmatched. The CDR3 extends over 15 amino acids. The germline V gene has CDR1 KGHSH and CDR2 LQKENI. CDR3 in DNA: TGTGCCAGCTCACCAGGGACAGGGATCGCAGATACGCAGTATTTT. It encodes CASSPGTGIADTQYF.

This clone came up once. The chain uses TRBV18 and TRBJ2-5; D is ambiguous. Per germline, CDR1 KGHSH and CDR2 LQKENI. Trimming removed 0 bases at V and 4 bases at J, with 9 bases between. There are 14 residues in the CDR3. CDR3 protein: CASSPPQRRETQYF. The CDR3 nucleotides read TGTGCCAGCTCACCACCTCAGCGACGAGAGACCCAGTACTTC.

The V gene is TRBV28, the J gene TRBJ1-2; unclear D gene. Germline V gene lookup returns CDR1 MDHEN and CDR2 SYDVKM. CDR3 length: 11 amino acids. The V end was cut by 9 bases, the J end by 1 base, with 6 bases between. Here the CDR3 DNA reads TGTGCCAGTCAGTATAACTATGGCTACACCTTC. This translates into CASQYNYGYTF.

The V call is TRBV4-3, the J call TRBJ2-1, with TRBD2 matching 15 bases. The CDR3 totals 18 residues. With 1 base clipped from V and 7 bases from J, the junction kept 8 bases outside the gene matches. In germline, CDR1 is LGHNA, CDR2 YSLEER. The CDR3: CASSQGPPGTSGGNEQFF. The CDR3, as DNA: TGCGCCAGCAGCCAAGGCCCCCCCGGGACTAGCGGGGGGAATGAGCAGTTCTTC.

CDR3 sequence (DNA): TGTGCCAGCAGTAATCCTCCGGCGGATGGCTACACCTTC. This translates into CASSNPPADGYTF. J is TRBJ1-2 and V is TRBV6-5; D is unclear. Deletions cut 5 bases from V and 6 bases from J, with 13 bases between. The CDR3 contains 13 residues. The V gene's germline CDR1 is MNHEY and CDR2 SVGAGI.

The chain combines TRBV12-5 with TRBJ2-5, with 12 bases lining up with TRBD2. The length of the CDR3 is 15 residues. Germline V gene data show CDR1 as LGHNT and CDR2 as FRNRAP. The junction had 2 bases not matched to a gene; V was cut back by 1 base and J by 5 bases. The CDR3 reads CASGLGLAGVETQYF. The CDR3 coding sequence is TGTGCTAGTGGTTTGGGACTAGCGGGAGTGGAGACCCAGTACTTC.

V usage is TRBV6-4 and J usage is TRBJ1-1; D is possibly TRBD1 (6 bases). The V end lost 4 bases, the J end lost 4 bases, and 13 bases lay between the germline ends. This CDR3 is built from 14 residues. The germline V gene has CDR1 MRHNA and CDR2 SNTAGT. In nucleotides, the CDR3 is TGTGCCAGCAGTGCCCAGGGGAAAGGCACTGAAGCTTTCTTT. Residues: CASSAQGKGTEAFF.

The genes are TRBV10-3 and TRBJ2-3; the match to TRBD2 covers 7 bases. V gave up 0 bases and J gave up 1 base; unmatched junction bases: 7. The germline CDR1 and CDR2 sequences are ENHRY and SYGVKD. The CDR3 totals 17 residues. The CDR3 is CAISESSGEWGTDTQYF. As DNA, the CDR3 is TGTGCCATCAGTGAGTCGAGCGGGGAGTGGGGCACAGATACGCAGTATTTT.

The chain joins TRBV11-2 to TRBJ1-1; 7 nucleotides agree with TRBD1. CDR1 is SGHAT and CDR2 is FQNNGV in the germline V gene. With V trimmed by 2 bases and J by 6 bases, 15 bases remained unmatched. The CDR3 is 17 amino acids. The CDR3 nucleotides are TGTGCCAGCAGCTTATCTGGGACAGTCGGAGGGTGGGCTGAAGCTTTCTTT. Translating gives CASSLSGTVGGWAEAFF.

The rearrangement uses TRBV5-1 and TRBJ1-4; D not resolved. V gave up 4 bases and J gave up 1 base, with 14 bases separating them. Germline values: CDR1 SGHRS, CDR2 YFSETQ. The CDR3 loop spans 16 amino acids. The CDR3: CASSINTRGTNEKLFF. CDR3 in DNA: TGCGCCAGCAGCATTAACACACGGGGAACTAATGAAAAACTGTTTTTT. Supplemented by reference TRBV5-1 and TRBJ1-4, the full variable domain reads KAGVTQTPRYLIKTRGQQVTLSCSPISGHRSVSWYQQTPGQGLQFLFEYFSETQRNKGNFPGRFSGRQFSNSRSEMNVSTLELGDSALYLCASSINTRGTNEKLFFGSGTQLSVL.

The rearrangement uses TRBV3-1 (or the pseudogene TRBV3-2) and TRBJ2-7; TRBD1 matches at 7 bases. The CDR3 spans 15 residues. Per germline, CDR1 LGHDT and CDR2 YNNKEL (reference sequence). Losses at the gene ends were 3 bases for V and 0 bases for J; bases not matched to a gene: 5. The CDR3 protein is CASSHGQESSYEQYF. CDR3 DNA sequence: TGTGCCAGCAGCCACGGACAGGAGAGCTCCTACGAGCAGTACTTC.